This T cell receptor (beta chain) was obtained from a study of control samples from healthy donors and cancer patients. This clone occurred a few times. V shed 0 bases and J 5 bases; nucleotides not matched to a gene: 14. The CDR3 loop spans 20 amino acids. Germline V gene data show CDR1 as LGHNA and CDR2 as YNFKEQ. Assay: immunoSEQ multiplex PCR; the TCRdb copy retains only in-frame clones and omits some. This sample yields roughly 100,000 clones, of which just over 85% are seen a single time; 13% to 15% belongs to the top ten. The chain has TRBV4-2 and TRBJ2-2; 11 bases align to TRBD2. The sample consisted of blood. The sequence was obtained from a man aged 25-45 years in good health. The CDR3: CASSQDPFTVAGGGTGELFF. CDR3 DNA: TGTGCCAGCAGCCAAGATCCATTCACAGTAGCGGGAGGGGGAACCGGGGAGCTGTTTTTT.